Reported below is one TCR beta chain. The V and J ends lost 4 bases and 5 bases, in that order; junction bases with no gene match: 9. The CDR3 loop spans 15 amino acids. Germline V gives CDR1 SGHRS, CDR2 YFSETQ. The entry originates in a study of cytomegalovirus exposure and HLA in healthy donors. With 60 Vbeta and 13 Jbeta primers, the PCR was carried out. This table comes from immunoSEQ multiplex PCR, and its TCRdb copy is limited to in-frame clones, with some not included. Of some 170,000 clones in the sample, approximately 72% were seen once. Sample: PBMCs. This clonotype was obtained from a human donor in good health. This chain uses TRBV5-1 with TRBJ2-4, with 7 positions matching TRBD1. The CDR3 spells CASSPRTGWENIQYF. The CDR3 nucleotides read TGCGCCAGCAGCCCTAGGACAGGATGGGAAAACATTCAGTACTTC. Supplemented by reference TRBV5-1 and TRBJ2-4, the full variable domain reads KAGVTQTPRYLIKTRGQQVTLSCSPISGHRSVSWYQQTPGQGLQFLFEYFSETQRNKGNFPGRFSGRQFSNSRSEMNVSTLELGDSALYLCASSPRTGWENIQYFGAGTRLSVL.